This T cell receptor (beta chain) was documented in a study of T cells in Graves' hyperthyroidism and ophthalmopathy (dated by TCRdb to the late 2010s). Study-wide context: Peripheral blood samples were taken at the time of initial diagnosis, prior to any treatment. An independent validation cohort of around 20 hyperthyroidism patients and about 15 patients who later progressed to ophthalmopathy tested prospective prediction of ophthalmopathy. After blood sampling, hyperthyroidism patients were treated with methimazole at a starting dose of 30 mg daily, and ophthalmopathy patients were treated with high-dose intravenous methylprednisolone. The study also compared thyroid tissue and blood T-cell repertoires from five or six Graves' hyperthyroidism patients. For training and testing, the approximately 97 patients in the discovery cohort were randomly divided in a 7:3 ratio. To identify distinguishing TCR V-J signatures, a discovery cohort of about 100 patients was used, comprising 40 to 45 with Graves' ophthalmopathy and 57 with stable Graves' hyperthyroidism. The paper reports TCR Vbeta CDR3 sequencing of approximately 130 peripheral blood samples: 43 ophthalmopathy, 75 to 80 hyperthyroidism and 17 progressor patients.

What the study reported, not specific to this receptor: During validation, the model predicted progression to ophthalmopathy a median of approximately 6 months ahead of onset, with more than 60% sensitivity and under 85% specificity. A 13 V-J signature model separated ophthalmopathy from stable hyperthyroidism, with around 90% sensitivity and roughly 81% specificity in cross-validation and 80%/75% in testing. Most expanded thyroid clonotypes (frequency above 0.001) were also detected in blood, a finding suggesting that blood repertoires may reflect thyroid immune responses. No statistical method was used to set the sample size in advance, and investigators knew the group allocation.

This clonotype was observed a handful of times. Its antigen is unknown. No much larger clone exists at a distance of one base, and base qualities are not known. The TCR beta CDR3 regions were amplified from RNA transcripts. The first round of RT-PCR for the TCR CDR3 was performed with the HTBI primer set and the Qiagen OneStep RT-PCR kit. The libraries were constructed in a second round of multiplex PCR and then size-selected and purified. Paired-end sequencing of the libraries was performed with 100 bp reads on an Illumina HiSeq2000. As for the authors' bioinformatics: SOAPnuke was used to process the raw data, removing reads that contained adapters or uncalled bases, had a mean Phred below 15, or lacked an exact match to the constant primer or identifier. COPE v1.2.5 was used to merge the high-quality paired reads, and each unique nucleotide sequence was defined as a clonotype. MiTCR v1.1 was used to align the clonotypes against IMGT TRBV, TRBD and TRBJ reference segments. Analysis was restricted to V-J combinations with a frequency above 0.0001, which covered roughly 99% of repertoires. A TCS score was defined as the ratio between F50 (clonal expansion) and ExV (chaos), using BLOSUM62-based TCRdist between CDR3 peptides within each V-J. Welch's t-statistics and random forest reduced around 550 V-J features to 10 to 15, which were used in a naive Bayes classifier (R e1071). The public reads were run again by TCRdb, first through fastp at Q25 and then through MiXCR, and only productive beta chains were kept. Here each entry gathers all rows of one CDR3 protein and keeps the most common genes and DNA. What appears here as the V and J calls and clone size reflects TCRdb's work, not the paper's. The sample table lists about half a million distinct CDR3 sequences, 20% of them with a count of one. About 26% of the sample is taken by the ten largest.

Stable Graves' hyperthyroidism was defined as the absence of progression to ophthalmopathy over 18 months of follow-up. Hyperthyroidism patients were newly diagnosed, with disease duration under 2 months, and aged 18 to 65 years. Exclusion was applied to patients with uncontrolled infections, other autoimmune diseases, pregnancy or lactation. Diagnoses relied on clinical symptoms, serum thyroxine and TRAb, thyroid ultrasound and orbital computed tomography. PBMCs were isolated from more than 8 ml of fresh peripheral blood by Ficoll-Paque density gradient centrifugation. Total RNA was extracted using Trizol reagent, and RNA quality was assessed on an Agilent 2100 Bioanalyzer. The sample was blood. The sequence came from a man between 18 and 29 years old with Graves' hyperthyroidism.

The DNA reads as follows: TGTGCCAGCAGTTTATTATCCGGGTTGAACACTGAAGCTTTCTTT. This encodes CASSLLSGLNTEAFF. The V and J segments used are TRBV28 and TRBJ1-1; the D segment cannot be called with confidence. The CDR3 measures 15 amino acids from cysteine to phenylalanine. The read is trimmed to its CDR3 DNA, 45 bases read in frame from base 1. The junction carries 9 bases between V and J, which are trimmed by 1 base and 0 bases respectively. The germline V gene encodes CDR1 MDHEN and CDR2 SYDVKM.